This TCR beta chain comes out of a study of CD8 T cells in ankylosing spondylitis. TCRdb reprocessed the 5' RACE reads via MiXCR and lists one record per CDR3 protein. The sample consists of 150,000 to 250,000 distinct CDR3 sequences, about 13% of them appearing once. CDR3 length equals 12 residues. In germline, CDR1 is MGHRA, CDR2 YSYEKL. V was shortened by 3 bases and J by 2 bases, with 2 bases between the two germline ends. Study-wide findings and caveats: Blood from ankylosing spondylitis patients appeared to carry a characteristic eight-variant TCR beta motif. Matched ankylosing spondylitis synovial fluid reportedly showed significant enrichment of disease-linked clones.

Comment on this clonotype: Its antigen remains unknown.

V usage is TRBV4-1 and J usage is TRBJ1-5; D is uncertain. The TCR comes from a male donor with ankylosing spondylitis or in good health (not recorded which). Sequencing was carried out using blood, either unsorted or a sorted T cell fraction (not recorded which). DNA for the CDR3: TGCGCCAGCAGCCAGGGCAATCAGCCCCAGCATTTT. As protein: CASSQGNQPQHF.